Listed below are T cell receptor beta chains from one sample, sequenced in a study of CD8 T cells in Susac syndrome. TCRdb ran MiXCR on the immunoSEQ multiplex PCR reads and lists one entry per CDR3 protein. The sample includes 200,000 to 300,000 distinct CDR3 sequences, 90% to 95% seen only once; the top ten take about 0.071%. Material for sequencing was CD4+ T cells from PBMCs. These TCRs come from a human donor with multiple sclerosis. Each CDR3 is given with its conserved first and last residue. Each record gives: clone size, D gene, J gene, V gene, CDR3 protein, CDR3 DNA. The D gene is left open where the match is weak. Clone size is given for some rows only: seen once, a few or many times, or a class if the clone is expanded.

. TRBD1 TRBJ2-2 TRBV20-1 CSARDQGAAGELFF TGCAGTGCTAGAGATCAGGGGGCTGCCGGGGAGCTGTTTTTT
. . TRBJ1-1 TRBV11-1 CASRRKGGRTEAFF TGTGCCAGCCGAAGGAAAGGTGGCAGAACTGAAGCTTTCTTT
. . TRBJ2-5 TRBV5-1 CASSLDFETQYF TGCGCCAGCAGCTTGGATTTTGAGACCCAGTACTTC
once . TRBJ1-1 TRBV7-2 CASSSLSSMNTEAFF TGTGCCAGCAGCTCCTTGAGTTCCATGAACACTGAAGCTTTCTTT
. . TRBJ1-3 TRBV12-3/TRBV12-4 CASSLAGTGNTIYF TGTGCCAGCAGTTTAGCAGGGACTGGAAACACCATATATTTT
. . TRBJ1-1 TRBV19 CASSIRDGDTEAFF TGTGCCAGTAGTATCAGGGATGGAGACACTGAAGCTTTCTTT
. . TRBJ2-4 TRBV11-2 CASSNHGVGSKNIQYF TGTGCCAGCAGCAACCATGGGGTGGGGTCCAAAAACATTCAGTACTTC
. . TRBJ2-5 TRBV7-9 CASRVRGNGETQYF TGTGCCAGCCGGGTGCGGGGTAACGGGGAGACCCAGTACTTC
. . TRBJ1-1 TRBV7-3 CASSLDPGAEAFF TGTGCCAGCAGCTTAGATCCAGGGGCTGAAGCTTTCTTT
. . TRBJ1-1 TRBV19 CASSARGGAFF TGTGCCAGTAGTGCCCGGGGTGGGGCTTTCTTT
once TRBD2 TRBJ2-3 TRBV4-1 CASSSKGVAGGPGTQYF TGCGCCAGCAGCTCCAAGGGGGTAGCGGGGGGGCCGGGTACGCAGTATTTT
. . TRBJ1-1 TRBV20-1 CSAAPGGMNTEAFF TGCAGTGCTGCCCCAGGTGGGATGAACACTGAAGCTTTCTTT
. . TRBJ2-3 TRBV12-3/TRBV12-4 CASSLSAGGSTDTQYF TGTGCCAGCAGTTTGTCTGCGGGCGGGAGCACAGATACGCAGTATTTT
. . TRBJ1-5 TRBV19 CASSMNEGVSGNQPQHF TGTGCCAGTAGTATGAATGAGGGGGTTTCGGGCAATCAGCCCCAGCATTTT
. . TRBJ2-1 TRBV7-9 CASSRESSYNEQFF TGTGCCAGCAGCAGAGAGAGCTCCTACAATGAGCAGTTCTTC
once . TRBJ1-1 TRBV6-6 CASSYPELEAFF TGTGCCAGCAGTTATCCAGAGCTTGAAGCTTTCTTT
. . TRBJ2-7 TRBV23-1 CASSQSRAGHLYEQYF TGCGCCAGCAGTCAATCAAGAGCAGGGCACCTCTACGAGCAGTACTTC
once . TRBJ1-1 TRBV19 CASNPSRNTEAFF TGTGCCAGTAACCCTTCCCGGAACACTGAAGCTTTCTTT
. . TRBJ1-5 TRBV28 CASRGHGIISQPQHF TGTGCCAGCAGGGGACATGGTATCATTAGTCAGCCCCAGCATTTT
. . TRBJ1-2 TRBV7-9 CASSSPGLGGRNGYTF TGTGCCAGCAGCTCGCCCGGGTTGGGGGGACGGAATGGCTACACCTTC
. . TRBJ1-4 TRBV23-1 CASSQSMRVRDEKLFF TGCGCCAGCAGTCAATCTATGCGCGTAAGGGATGAAAAACTGTTTTTT
. . TRBJ1-1 TRBV15 CATSRGVISGAAEAFF TGTGCCACCAGCAGAGGAGTGATCTCGGGCGCGGCTGAAGCTTTCTTT
few . TRBJ2-1 TRBV20-1 CSASNSYNEQFF TGCAGTGCTAGTAACTCCTACAATGAGCAGTTCTTC
. . TRBJ2-3 TRBV11-2 CASSLDTRGTDTQYF TGTGCCAGCAGCTTAGATACTAGGGGGACAGATACGCAGTATTTT
. TRBD1 TRBJ2-3 TRBV9 CASSPRTGGYADTQYF TGTGCCAGCAGCCCCCGGACAGGGGGCTATGCAGATACGCAGTATTTT
. . TRBJ2-5 TRBV30 CAWSLFSETQYF TGTGCCTGGAGTTTATTCTCAGAGACCCAGTACTTC
once . TRBJ1-4 TRBV3-1 CASSQETGIATNEKLFF TGTGCCAGCAGCCAAGAGACCGGAATTGCAACTAATGAAAAACTGTTTTTT
. TRBD1 TRBJ1-2 TRBV11-3 CASSPQGTVGGYTF TGTGCCAGCAGCCCACAGGGGACAGTGGGGGGCTACACCTTC
. . TRBJ1-4 TRBV7-9 CASSLASQGEKLFF TGTGCCAGCAGCTTAGCGTCACAGGGCGAAAAACTGTTTTTT
. TRBD1 TRBJ1-1 TRBV29-1 CSVEGGGGLEAFF TGCAGCGTTGAAGGTGGAGGGGGCCTGGAAGCTTTCTTT
. . TRBJ2-7 TRBV29-1 CSVLSPRGVEQYF TGCAGCGTTTTGTCACCCCGTGGGGTCGAGCAGTACTTC
. TRBD2 TRBJ2-1 TRBV4-1 CASSLTSGRQDNEQFF TGCGCCAGCAGCCTGACTAGCGGGAGACAGGACAATGAGCAGTTCTTC
. . TRBJ2-2 TRBV7-9 CASSPPRLGQRTTGELFF TGTGCCAGCAGCCCCCCGCGGCTCGGACAGCGAACCACCGGGGAGCTGTTTTTT
. TRBD1 TRBJ1-2 TRBV7-6 CASSLVTGTATHGYTF TGTGCCAGCAGCTTAGTCACCGGGACAGCCACCCATGGCTACACCTTC
. . TRBJ2-1 TRBV7-2 CASIIEKGLFRDEQFF TGTGCCAGCATCATAGAAAAGGGACTCTTCCGCGATGAGCAGTTCTTC
. TRBD2 TRBJ2-3 TRBV5-6 CASSLDRAGGGTDTQYF TGTGCCAGCAGCTTGGATAGAGCGGGGGGGGGCACAGATACGCAGTATTTT